This paragraph reports one T cell receptor (beta chain). The antigen remains undetermined. The data are from a study of T cells in localized non-small cell lung cancer. This table comes from immunoSEQ multiplex PCR, and its TCRdb copy is limited to in-frame clones, with some not included. Of roughly 18,000 clones listed, around 83% were seen once; the top ten hold roughly 25%. The CDR3 is made up of 13 amino acids. Trimming removed 2 bases from V and 7 bases from J, with 11 bases in between. Per the germline V gene, CDR1 is SNHLY and CDR2 is FYNNEI. Points from the study as a whole: Of the tissues analyzed, uninvolved adjacent lung showed maximal T cell clonality, greater than tumor. Adjacent lung exhibited a median of about 50 among the 100 most abundant tumor clones.

This sequence originates from an older female donor with stage I lung adenocarcinoma. The rearrangement joins TRBV2 to TRBJ1-1, with D possibly matching TRBD1 (5 bases). Sequenced here: peripheral blood, sampled before any cancer treatment. CDR3: CASSEMGGVEAFF. The CDR3, as DNA: TGTGCCAGCAGTGAAATGGGAGGGGTTGAAGCTTTCTTT.